The next 24 T cell receptor beta chains were all read from a single sample in a study of blood T cells in healthy people across ages (dated by TCRdb to between 2015 and 2016). The method behind the library was 5' RACE. Sequencing was carried out with an Illumina HiSeq 2500. A second 7 to 11 cycle PCR used a sample-barcoded 5' primer and a J-beta primer mix. In-frame beta chains were kept once TCRdb had trimmed the public reads at Q25 with fastp and called clones with MiXCR. Rows with one shared CDR3 protein collapse into an entry with the most common genes and DNA. The sample yields roughly 1.5 million distinct CDR3 sequences; less than 45% were counted once. The ten largest clones represent about 4% of the sample. The sequencing sample was made of blood. Receptor source: a woman aged 18-29 years in good health.

This clonotype was counted only a few times. This chain joins TRBV28 and TRBJ2-7, with 7 bases identical to TRBD1. This CDR3 spans 14 amino acids. Germline loops: CDR1 MDHEN, CDR2 SYDVKM. The V gene end was trimmed by 6 bases and the J gene end by 1 base; junction bases not matched to a gene: 6. CDR3 in DNA: TGTGCCAGCAGGGGGACAGCTCCTTCCTACGAGCAGTACTTC. Its translation is CASRGTAPSYEQYF.

This chain uses TRBV20-1 with TRBJ2-7; no reliable D call. Germline lookup yields CDR1 DFQATT and CDR2 SNEGSKA (reference sequence). The CDR3 sequence is 12 residues long. V was shortened by 0 bases and J by 6 bases, with 9 bases between the two germline ends. The CDR3 is CSARDFMGEQYF. Written as DNA, the CDR3 is TGCAGTGCTAGAGATTTCATGGGCGAGCAGTACTTC.

The chain joins TRBV29-1 to TRBJ1-1; 7 nucleotides match TRBD1. In germline, CDR1 is SQVTM, CDR2 ANQGSEA. Losses at the gene ends were 5 bases for V and 4 bases for J; bases not matched to a gene: 10. The length of the CDR3 is 14 residues. CDR3 region: CSVNPGGYSTEAFF. DNA for the CDR3: TGCAGCGTTAACCCAGGGGGATATAGCACTGAAGCTTTCTTT.

The genes are TRBV6-1 and TRBJ1-1; no reliable D call. CDR3 length: 15 residues. With 4 bases removed from V and 1 base from J, the gap between germline ends came to 13 bases. Germline assignment: CDR1 MNHNS and CDR2 SASEGT. CDR3 amino acids: CASSGPGSENTEAFF. The CDR3 DNA reads TGTGCCAGCAGTGGTCCGGGATCCGAGAACACTGAAGCTTTCTTT.

The V and J genes are TRBV4-1 and TRBJ2-1, with D perhaps matching TRBD2 (5 bases). Trimming pared 1 base from V and 12 bases from J, leaving 7 bases between. There are 11 residues in the CDR3. The germline V gene has CDR1 MGHRA and CDR2 YSYEKL. CDR3 protein: CASSQGRGQFF. The DNA for the CDR3 is TGCGCCAGCAGCCAAGGACGGGGGCAGTTCTTC.

The gene calls are TRBV20-1 and TRBJ2-1, with D maybe TRBD2 (5 bases). The CDR3 has 16 residues. The V end was cut by 1 base, the J end by 0 bases, with 13 bases between. From germline, CDR1 is DFQATT and CDR2 SNEGSKA (reference sequence). Written as DNA, the CDR3 is TGCAGTGCTAGAGCCACTACTAGGAGCTCCTACAATGAGCAGTTCTTC. Translated, it gives CSARATTRSSYNEQFF.

The V call is TRBV7-3, the J call TRBJ2-1, with a tentative D call TRBD2 (6 bases). Trimming removed 5 bases at V and 10 bases at J, with 15 bases between. In germline, CDR1 is SGHTA, CDR2 FQGTGA. The CDR3 spans 13 residues. CDR3 sequence (DNA): TGTGCCAGCAGCCAGACTAGGTCCGGAGAGCAGTTCTTC. It translates to CASSQTRSGEQFF.

The J gene is TRBJ1-2, the V gene TRBV2; TRBD1 might be the D (5 bases). V was pared by 4 bases and J by 8 bases, with 14 bases between. The germline V gene encodes CDR1 SNHLY and CDR2 FYNNEI. The CDR3 is 13 residues long. The CDR3 region is CASSASWDGGYTF. The CDR3 region has the DNA TGTGCCAGCAGTGCGTCGTGGGACGGGGGCTACACCTTC.

In its sample, this clonotype was seen a few times. The chain is built from TRBV28 and TRBJ2-7, with 10 positions matching TRBD2. This CDR3 region has 15 residues. CDR1 MDHEN and CDR2 SYDVKM come from the germline V gene. Losses at the gene ends were 4 bases for V and 7 bases for J; bases not matched to a gene: 10. The chain's CDR3 is CASSYPGLAYREQYF. In DNA form, the CDR3 reads TGTGCCAGCAGTTATCCGGGACTAGCGTACAGGGAGCAGTACTTC.

This clonotype has just a few counts. V is TRBV7-9 and J is TRBJ1-1; the D gene is possibly TRBD1 (5 bases). The germline gives CDR1 SEHNR, CDR2 FQNEAQ (reference sequence). The CDR3 totals 16 residues. The ends were cut back, 6 bases at V and 7 bases at J, with 24 bases in the middle. CDR3 bases: TGTGCCAGCAGGCATGACAGCGGAGGGTCGAACGATGAAGCTTTCTTT. Protein: CASRHDSGGSNDEAFF. Using reference TRBV7-9 and TRBJ1-1 for the parts outside the CDR3, the full variable domain is DTGVSQNPRHKITKRGQNVTFRCDPISEHNRLYWYRQTLGQGPEFLTYFQNEAQLEKSRLLSDRFSAERPKGSFSTLEIQRTEQGDSAMYLCASRHDSGGSNDEAFFGQGTRLTVV.

This clonotype was seen only a few times. The gene calls are TRBV4-3 and TRBJ2-1, with a possible D match to TRBD2 (6 bases). The CDR3 sequence is 19 residues long. In germline, CDR1 is LGHNA, CDR2 YSLEER. Trimming took 0 bases from V and 2 from J, leaving 20 bases between them. The CDR3 DNA reads TGCGCCAGCAGCCAAGATCGTGAGCTGGCTAGCGCCGCCTACAATGAGCAGTTCTTC. This sequence encodes CASSQDRELASAAYNEQFF.

This chain joins TRBV12-3 or TRBV12-4 and TRBJ1-1; TRBD1 matches 8 bases. J lost 5 bases, V lost 3 bases, and 8 bases had no gene match. The CDR3 covers 15 residues. The CDR3 spells CASSLDTGGKTEAFF. The DNA for the CDR3 is TGTGCCAGCAGTTTGGATACAGGGGGTAAGACTGAAGCTTTCTTT.

V is TRBV4-3 and J is TRBJ2-1, with unresolved D. The ends were cut back, 0 bases at V and 0 bases at J, with 15 bases in the middle. CDR3 size: 18 residues. Germline CDR1 is LGHNA and CDR2 is YSLEER. This CDR3 is CASSQDKGAGSSYNEQFF. For the CDR3, the DNA is TGCGCCAGCAGCCAAGATAAAGGAGCCGGAAGCTCCTACAATGAGCAGTTCTTC.

This clonotype has ten or more counts. The J gene is TRBJ2-5, the V gene TRBV29-1; D is uncertain. Germline CDR1 SQVTM, CDR2 ANQGSEA. This CDR3 contains 13 residues. Trimming stripped 2 bases from V and 7 bases from J, with 14 bases between. Here the CDR3 DNA reads TGCAGCGTTGAAACGCGGCTGACTGGGACCCAGTACTTC. Amino acid sequence: CSVETRLTGTQYF.

The chain uses TRBV18 and TRBJ2-5; a possible D gene is TRBD2 (5 bases). The CDR3 extends over 14 amino acids. Trimming took 2 bases from V and 5 from J, leaving 12 bases between them. Germline V gene lookup returns CDR1 KGHSH and CDR2 LQKENI. CDR3 nucleotides: TGTGCCAGCTCACCAAGGGCTAGCATCGAGACCCAGTACTTC. Translation: CASSPRASIETQYF.

The chain recombines TRBV12-3 or TRBV12-4 with TRBJ2-7, with TRBD2 matching over 7 bases. Germline trimming cut 2 bases from V and 7 bases from J; bases unmatched to any gene: 14. The CDR3 length is 16 residues. CDR3 residues: CASSLFPQRGYNEQYF. CDR3 nucleotides: TGTGCCAGCAGTTTATTCCCCCAGCGGGGATACAATGAGCAGTACTTC.

This chain links TRBV4-3 with TRBJ1-1; D remains ambiguous. The germline V gene has CDR1 LGHNA and CDR2 YSLEER. CDR3 length equals 21 residues. Trimming stripped 0 bases from V and 1 base from J, with 27 bases between. CDR3 DNA sequence: TGCGCCAGCAGCCAAGATCTTCTTTTCGAACCCCCCTGGGCAGGGAACACTGAAGCTTTCTTT. This gives the protein CASSQDLLFEPPWAGNTEAFF.

The chain has TRBV12-3 or TRBV12-4 and TRBJ2-3; possible D gene TRBD2, 6 bases. This CDR3 is 14 amino acids long. Trimming took off 6 bases at V and 7 bases at J, with 17 bases between the two ends. The CDR3 loop reads CASSGGMHAHTQYF. The CDR3 region has the DNA TGTGCCAGCAGCGGAGGGATGCACGCTCATACGCAGTATTTT.

This clonotype was detected only a few times. The chain recombines TRBV28 with TRBJ2-7, with a possible D match to TRBD2 (6 bases). CDR1 is MDHEN and CDR2 is SYDVKM in the germline V gene. The V end was cut by 2 bases, the J end by 7 bases, with 15 bases between. The CDR3 totals 14 residues. CDR3 sequence (DNA): TGTGCCAGCAGTTTACCGGGAGCAACCCATGAGCAGTACTTC. Amino acid sequence: CASSLPGATHEQYF.

This clonotype was observed a few times. The genes are TRBV7-9 and TRBJ1-6; 7 nucleotides agree with TRBD1. Trimming cost V 5 bases and J 7 bases; bases outside gene matches: 8. The CDR3 runs 15 residues. Germline loops: CDR1 SEHNR, CDR2 FQNEAQ (reference sequence). The CDR3 DNA is TGTGCCAGCAGCACAAGACAGGGCGCCAATTCACCCCTCCACTTT. As protein: CASSTRQGANSPLHF.

The gene calls are TRBV12-3 or TRBV12-4 and TRBJ2-3, with D possibly TRBD2 on 6 matching bases. CDR3 length: 15 amino acids. V was clipped by 5 bases and J by 4 bases, with 16 bases between them. CDR3 region: CASSAGTRMPDTQYF. CDR3 coding DNA: TGTGCCAGCAGTGCGGGGACCCGAATGCCAGATACGCAGTATTTT.

In this sample, this clonotype turned up a few times. The genes are TRBV7-9 and TRBJ2-1; perhaps TRBD2 as D (6 bases). The CDR3 spans 12 residues. V was clipped by 9 bases and J by 6 bases, with 12 bases between them. The germline V gene has CDR1 SEHNR and CDR2 FQNEAQ (reference sequence). The CDR3 DNA is TGTGCCAGTCGGGACTGGCGCAATGAGCAGTTCTTC. Protein product: CASRDWRNEQFF.

In this sample, this clonotype turned up a few times. The V gene is TRBV27, the J gene TRBJ1-2, with D unresolved. The V end was cut by 5 bases, the J end by 4 bases, with 23 bases between. The CDR3 extends over 17 amino acids. CDR1 and CDR2 (germline): MNHEY, SMNVEV (reference sequence). CDR3 sequence reads: CASSPTPARSGRYGYTF. The DNA for the CDR3 is TGTGCCAGCAGTCCTACCCCAGCGCGTTCAGGCCGCTATGGCTACACCTTC.

This clonotype was seen only a few times. The V call is TRBV4-1, the J call TRBJ2-1; possible D gene TRBD1, 5 bases. V lost 0 bases and J 15 bases, leaving 15 bases between the germline ends. CDR3 size: 13 residues. Germline values: CDR1 MGHRA, CDR2 YSYEKL. In DNA, the CDR3 is TGCGCCAGCAGCCAAGATTGGCAGGGCAGTCTGTTCTTC. Translated: CASSQDWQGSLFF.